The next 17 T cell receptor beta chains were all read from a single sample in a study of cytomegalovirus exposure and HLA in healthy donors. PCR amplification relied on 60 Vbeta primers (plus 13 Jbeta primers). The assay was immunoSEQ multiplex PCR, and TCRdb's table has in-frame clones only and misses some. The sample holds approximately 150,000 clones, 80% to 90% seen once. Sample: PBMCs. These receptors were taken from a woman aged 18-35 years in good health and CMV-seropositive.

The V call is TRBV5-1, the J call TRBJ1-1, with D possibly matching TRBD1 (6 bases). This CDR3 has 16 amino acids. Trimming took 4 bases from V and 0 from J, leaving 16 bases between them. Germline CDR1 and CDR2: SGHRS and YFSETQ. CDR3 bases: TGCGCCAGCAGCCGCGATTTGGGGACACTGAACACTGAAGCTTTCTTT. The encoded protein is CASSRDLGTLNTEAFF. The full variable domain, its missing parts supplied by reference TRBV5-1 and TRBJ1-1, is KAGVTQTPRYLIKTRGQQVTLSCSPISGHRSVSWYQQTPGQGLQFLFEYFSETQRNKGNFPGRFSGRQFSNSRSEMNVSTLELGDSALYLCASSRDLGTLNTEAFFGQGTRLTVV.

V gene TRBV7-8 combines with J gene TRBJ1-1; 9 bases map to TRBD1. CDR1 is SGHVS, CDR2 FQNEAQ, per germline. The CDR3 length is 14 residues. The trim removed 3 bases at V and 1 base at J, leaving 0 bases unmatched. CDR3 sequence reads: CASSLTGGNTEAFF. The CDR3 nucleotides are TGTGCCAGCAGCTTGACAGGGGGGAACACTGAAGCTTTCTTT.

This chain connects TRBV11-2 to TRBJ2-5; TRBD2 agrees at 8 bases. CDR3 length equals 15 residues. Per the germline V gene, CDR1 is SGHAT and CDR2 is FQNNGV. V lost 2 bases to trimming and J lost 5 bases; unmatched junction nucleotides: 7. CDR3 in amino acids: CASSLTSGGVETQYF. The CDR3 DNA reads TGTGCCAGCAGCTTAACCAGCGGGGGTGTGGAGACCCAGTACTTC.

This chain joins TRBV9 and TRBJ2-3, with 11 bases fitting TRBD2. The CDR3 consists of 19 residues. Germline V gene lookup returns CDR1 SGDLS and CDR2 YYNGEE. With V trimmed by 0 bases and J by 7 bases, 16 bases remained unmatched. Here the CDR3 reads CASSVGMASGGRSLYTQYF. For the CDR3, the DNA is TGTGCCAGCAGCGTAGGTATGGCTAGCGGGGGGAGGAGTCTATATACGCAGTATTTT.

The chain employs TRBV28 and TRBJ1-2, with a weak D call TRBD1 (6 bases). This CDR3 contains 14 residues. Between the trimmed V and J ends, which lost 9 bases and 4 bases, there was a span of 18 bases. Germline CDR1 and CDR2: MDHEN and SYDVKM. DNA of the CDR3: TGTGCCAGTAGGTACGTCACAGGGTCCTATGGCTACACCTTC. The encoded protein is CASRYVTGSYGYTF.

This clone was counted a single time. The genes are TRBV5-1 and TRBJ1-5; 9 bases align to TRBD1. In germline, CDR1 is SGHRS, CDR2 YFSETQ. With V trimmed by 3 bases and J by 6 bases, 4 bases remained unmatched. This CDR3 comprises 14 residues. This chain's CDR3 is CASSWGTGSQPQHF. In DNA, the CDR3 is TGCGCCAGCAGCTGGGGGACAGGGTCTCAGCCCCAGCATTTT.

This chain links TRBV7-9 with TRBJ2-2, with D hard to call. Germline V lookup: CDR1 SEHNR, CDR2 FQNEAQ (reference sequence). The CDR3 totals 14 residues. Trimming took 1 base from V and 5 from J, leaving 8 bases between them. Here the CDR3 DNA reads TGTGCCAGCAGCTTAGTTTCCCTTACCGGGGAGCTGTTTTTT. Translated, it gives CASSLVSLTGELFF. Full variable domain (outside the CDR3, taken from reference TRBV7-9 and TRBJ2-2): DTGVSQNPRHKITKRGQNVTFRCDPISEHNRLYWYRQTLGQGPEFLTYFQNEAQLEKSRLLSDRFSAERPKGSFSTLEIQRTEQGDSAMYLCASSLVSLTGELFFGEGSRLTVL.

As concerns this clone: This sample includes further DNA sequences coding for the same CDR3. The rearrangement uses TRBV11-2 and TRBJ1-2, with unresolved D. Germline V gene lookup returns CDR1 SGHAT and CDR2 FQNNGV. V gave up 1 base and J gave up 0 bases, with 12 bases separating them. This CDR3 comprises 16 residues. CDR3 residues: CASSLAGPRPNYGYTF. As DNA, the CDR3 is TGTGCCAGCAGCTTAGCAGGCCCCCGGCCTAACTATGGCTACACCTTC.

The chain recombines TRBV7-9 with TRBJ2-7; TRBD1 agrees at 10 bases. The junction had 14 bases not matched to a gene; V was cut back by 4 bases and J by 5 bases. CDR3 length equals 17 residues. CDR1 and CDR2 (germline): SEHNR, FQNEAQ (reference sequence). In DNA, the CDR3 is TGTGCCAGCAGCTCACTCAATCCGGGACAGGGGTATGACGAGCAGTACTTC. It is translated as CASSSLNPGQGYDEQYF. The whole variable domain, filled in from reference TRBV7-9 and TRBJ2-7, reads DTGVSQNPRHKITKRGQNVTFRCDPISEHNRLYWYRQTLGQGPEFLTYFQNEAQLEKSRLLSDRFSAERPKGSFSTLEIQRTEQGDSAMYLCASSSLNPGQGYDEQYFGPGTRLTVT.

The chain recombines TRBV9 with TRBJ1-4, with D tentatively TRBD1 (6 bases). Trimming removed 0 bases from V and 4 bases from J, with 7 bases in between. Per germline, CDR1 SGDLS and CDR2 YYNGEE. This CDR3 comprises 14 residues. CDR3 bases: TGTGCCAGCAGCGTAGGGACAGATAATGAAAAACTGTTTTTT. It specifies CASSVGTDNEKLFF.

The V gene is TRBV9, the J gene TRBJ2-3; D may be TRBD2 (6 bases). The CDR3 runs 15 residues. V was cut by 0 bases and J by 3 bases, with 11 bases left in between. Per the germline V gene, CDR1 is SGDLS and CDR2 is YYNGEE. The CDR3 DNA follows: TGTGCCAGCAGCGTAGGGGGGGTAGGTACAGATACGCAGTATTTT. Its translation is CASSVGGVGTDTQYF.

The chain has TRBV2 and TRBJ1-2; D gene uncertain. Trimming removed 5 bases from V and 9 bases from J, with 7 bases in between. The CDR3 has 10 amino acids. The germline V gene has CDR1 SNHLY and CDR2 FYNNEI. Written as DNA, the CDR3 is TGTGCCAGCAGTAGCTTGCGCTACACCTTC. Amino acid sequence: CASSSLRYTF. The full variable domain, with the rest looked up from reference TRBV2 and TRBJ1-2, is EPEVTQTPSHQVTQMGQEVILRCVPISNHLYFYWYRQILGQKVEFLVSFYNNEISEKSEIFDDQFSVERPDGSNFTLKIRSTKLEDSAMYFCASSSLRYTFGSGTRLTVV.

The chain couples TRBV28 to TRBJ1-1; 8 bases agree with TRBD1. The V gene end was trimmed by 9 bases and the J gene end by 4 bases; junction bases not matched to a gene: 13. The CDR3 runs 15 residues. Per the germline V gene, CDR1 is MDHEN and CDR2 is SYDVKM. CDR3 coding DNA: TGTGCCAGTACACTCCAGGGGGCTAGAGGCACTGAAGCTTTCTTT. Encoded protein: CASTLQGARGTEAFF.

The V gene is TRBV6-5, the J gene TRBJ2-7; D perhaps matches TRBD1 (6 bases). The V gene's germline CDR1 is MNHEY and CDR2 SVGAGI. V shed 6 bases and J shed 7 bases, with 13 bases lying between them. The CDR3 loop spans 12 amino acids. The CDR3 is CASRSGAREQYF. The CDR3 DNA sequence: TGTGCCAGCAGGTCAGGGGCCCGGGAGCAGTACTTC.

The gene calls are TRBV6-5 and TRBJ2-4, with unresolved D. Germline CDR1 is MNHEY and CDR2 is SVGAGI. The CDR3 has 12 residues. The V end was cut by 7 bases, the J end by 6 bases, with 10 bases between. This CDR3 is CASKSSRNIQYF. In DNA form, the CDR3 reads TGTGCCAGCAAGAGTTCCCGAAACATTCAGTACTTC.

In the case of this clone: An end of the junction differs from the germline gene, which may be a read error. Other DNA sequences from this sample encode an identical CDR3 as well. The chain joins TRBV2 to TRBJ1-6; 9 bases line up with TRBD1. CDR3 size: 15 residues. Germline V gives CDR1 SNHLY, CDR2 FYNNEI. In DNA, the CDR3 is TGCGCCTCAGCAGAAGACAGGGGGGTTTTGGGATCCCTCCACTTT. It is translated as CASAEDRGVLGSLHF.

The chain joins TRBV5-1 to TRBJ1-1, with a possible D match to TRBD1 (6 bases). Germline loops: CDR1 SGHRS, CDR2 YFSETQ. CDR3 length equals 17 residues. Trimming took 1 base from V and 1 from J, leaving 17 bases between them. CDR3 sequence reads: CASSLTLGGPRNTEAFF. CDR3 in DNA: TGCGCCAGCAGCTTGACTCTGGGGGGGCCGAGGAACACTGAAGCTTTCTTT.